Below are 10 T cell receptor beta chains sequenced from a single sample in a study of T-cell reconstitution after alpha-beta-depleted transplantation in children. Using unique molecular identifiers, the investigators prepared the TCRbeta library. TCRdb reprocessed the PCR reads with MiXCR, giving one entry per CDR3 protein. The repertoire consists of 500,000 to 650,000 distinct CDR3 sequences, with roughly 10% occurring once and the leading ten covering around 15%. The sequenced sample was PBMCs, mostly from graft donor cells, obtained 180 days after TCRalphabeta/CD19-depleted stem cell transplant. All receptors come from a female patient between 2 and 15 years old who had a stem cell transplant for aplastic anemia, so the T cells may come from the graft donor.

This clonotype has ten or more counts. V and J are TRBV7-2 and TRBJ1-4; D ambiguous. Germline V gene data show CDR1 as SGHTA and CDR2 as FQGNSA. This CDR3 spans 11 amino acids. V was shortened by 5 bases and J by 5 bases, with 3 bases between the two germline ends. The CDR3 loop reads CASSPNEKLFF. CDR3 bases: TGTGCCAGCAGCCCCAATGAAAAACTGTTTTTT. The full variable domain, its missing parts supplied by reference TRBV7-2 and TRBJ1-4, is GAGVSQSPSNKVTEKGKDVELRCDPISGHTALYWYRQSLGQGLEFLIYFQGNSAPDKSGLPSDRFSAERTGGSVSTLTIQRTQQEDSAVYLCASSPNEKLFFGSGTQLSVL.

The J gene is TRBJ2-1, the V gene TRBV19, with a possible D match to TRBD1 (5 bases). The CDR3 sequence is 13 residues long. V was pared by 0 bases and J by 7 bases, with 7 bases between. Germline lookup yields CDR1 LNHDA and CDR2 SQIVND (reference sequence). CDR3 sequence: CASSIDQGNEQFF. The CDR3 DNA is TGTGCCAGTAGTATAGATCAGGGAAATGAGCAGTTCTTC.

This clonotype was observed a few times. The gene calls are TRBV5-1 and TRBJ2-7; TRBD2 matches 8 bases. This CDR3 region has 18 residues. CDR1 is SGHRS and CDR2 is YFSETQ in the germline V gene. Trimming took 2 bases from V and 1 from J; bases not matched to a gene: 14. CDR3 loop: CASSLLGTRREDSYEQYF. DNA of the CDR3: TGCGCCAGCAGCTTATTAGGGACGCGGCGGGAGGATTCCTACGAGCAGTACTTC.

The chain uses TRBV29-1 and TRBJ1-1; the match to TRBD1 covers 7 bases. Unmatched junction bases numbered 2, after V lost 3 bases and J lost 7 bases. The CDR3 is made up of 11 amino acids. Per germline, CDR1 SQVTM and CDR2 ANQGSEA. As DNA, the CDR3 is TGCAGCGTTGAGACAGGGATTGAAGCTTTCTTT. It translates to CSVETGIEAFF.

The chain joins TRBV18 to TRBJ2-7; TRBD1 matches 7 bases. V shed 3 bases and J 4 bases; nucleotides not matched to a gene: 9. The germline V gene has CDR1 KGHSH and CDR2 LQKENI. The CDR3 covers 15 residues. The DNA for the CDR3 is TGTGCCAGCTCACCGCAACAGGGGCCCCTATACGAGCAGTACGTC. This encodes CASSPQQGPLYEQYV.

This clonotype appeared many times. The CDR3 sequence is CASSHSFNEQFF. The CDR3 DNA sequence: TGCGCCAGCAGCCACTCGTTCAATGAGCAGTTCTTC. The chain recombines TRBV5-1 with TRBJ2-1; D is uncertain. The CDR3 spans 12 residues. The germline CDR1 and CDR2 sequences are SGHRS and YFSETQ. Trimming cost V 4 bases and J 6 bases, with 8 bases left between them.

This clonotype was picked up a small number of times. This chain uses TRBV5-1 with TRBJ2-1, with a weak D call TRBD1 (6 bases). Germline V lookup: CDR1 SGHRS, CDR2 YFSETQ. The V end lost 4 bases, the J end lost 8 bases, and 22 bases lay between the germline ends. CDR3 size: 16 residues. The CDR3, as DNA: TGCGCCAGCAGCCCCTGGGGTAAAGGGGGTGGCGATGAGCAGTTCTTC. Its protein is CASSPWGKGGGDEQFF.

Note on this clonotype: The junction does not match germline at one end; this may be a read error. The gene calls are TRBV6-4 and TRBJ2-3, with TRBD2 matching 8 bases. Germline V gene data show CDR1 as MRHNA and CDR2 as SNTAGT. The CDR3 sequence is 17 residues long. The CDR3 region has the DNA TGTGCCAGCAGTCCCGGCTGGTCGCCGGGAGGGCTAGATACGCAGTATTTC. Its translation: CASSPGWSPGGLDTQYF.

The rearrangement joins TRBV7-2 to TRBJ2-1, with 9 bases aligning to TRBD1. V shed 4 bases, J shed 7 bases, and the junction held 8 bases outside the gene matches. The CDR3 contains 15 residues. CDR1 is SGHTA and CDR2 is FQGNSA in the germline V gene. DNA for the CDR3: TGTGCCAGCAGCTCCGACAGGGGGGGCGGAAATGAGCAGTTCTTC. Translated: CASSSDRGGGNEQFF.

The chain links TRBV9 to TRBJ2-5; D may be TRBD1 or TRBD2 (5 bases each). Germline assignment: CDR1 SGDLS and CDR2 YYNGEE. This CDR3 has 17 amino acids. Trimming removed 4 bases from V and 3 bases from J, with 22 bases in between. The CDR3 reads CASSLRSGARREETQYF. The CDR3 nucleotides read TGTGCCAGCAGCTTACGGAGTGGGGCGAGGCGGGAAGAGACCCAGTACTTC.